This T cell receptor (beta chain) was identified in a study of T cells in Graves' hyperthyroidism and ophthalmopathy. Overall study findings and caveats: Researchers found most expanded thyroid clonotypes above 0.001 in blood as well.

From RNA transcripts, TCR beta CDR3 regions were amplified. The study used the HTBI primer set for a first-round RT-PCR of the TCR CDR3. TCRdb re-analysed the multiplex PCR reads in MiXCR, keeping a single row per CDR3 protein. Of over 400,000 distinct CDR3 sequences detected, roughly 23% appear once; the ten largest clones hold roughly 49%. Trimming pared 6 bases from V and 3 bases from J, leaving 16 bases between. This CDR3 contains 15 residues. Germline CDR1 and CDR2: SNHLY and FYNNEI. Clinical symptoms, serum thyroxine, TRAb, thyroid ultrasound and orbital computed tomography established diagnosis. This sample holds PBMCs from 8 to 10 ml fresh peripheral blood. This clonotype was seen a few times. Its cognate antigen is unknown.

The chain links TRBV2 to TRBJ2-3, with unresolved D. The sequenced sample was blood. This TCR was recovered from a woman in her 70s with Graves' ophthalmopathy. The DNA of the CDR3 is TGTGCCAGCAGAAGGGCCCACCGAGATACAGATACGCAGTATTTT. Its translation: CASRRAHRDTDTQYF.